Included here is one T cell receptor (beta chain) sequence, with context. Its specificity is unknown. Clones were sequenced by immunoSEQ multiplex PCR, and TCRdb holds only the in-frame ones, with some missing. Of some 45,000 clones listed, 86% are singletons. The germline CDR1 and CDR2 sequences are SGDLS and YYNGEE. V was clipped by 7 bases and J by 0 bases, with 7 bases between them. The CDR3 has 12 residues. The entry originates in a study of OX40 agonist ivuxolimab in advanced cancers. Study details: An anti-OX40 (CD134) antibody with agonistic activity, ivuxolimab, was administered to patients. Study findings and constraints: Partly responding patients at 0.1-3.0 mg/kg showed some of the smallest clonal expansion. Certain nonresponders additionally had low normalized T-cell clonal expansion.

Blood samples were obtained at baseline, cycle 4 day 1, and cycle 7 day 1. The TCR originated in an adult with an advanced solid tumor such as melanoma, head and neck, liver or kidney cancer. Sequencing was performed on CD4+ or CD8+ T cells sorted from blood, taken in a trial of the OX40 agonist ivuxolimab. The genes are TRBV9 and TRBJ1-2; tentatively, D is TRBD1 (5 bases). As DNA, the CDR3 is TGTGCCAGCGGGGGGACTAACTATGGCTACACCTTC. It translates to CASGGTNYGYTF.